This T cell receptor beta chain was obtained from a study of beta chain features in type 1 diabetes (dated by TCRdb to 2016 to 2018). At the level of the whole study: No differences in mean age, gender distribution, total cell number or subset yield were found between patients and healthy donors. In the study, TCRB repertoires of sorted circulating CD4+ T cell subsets from recently diagnosed type 1 diabetes patients were compared with those of matched healthy donors. Whereas all 30 or so donors provided naive and central memory subsets, regulatory and stem cell-like memory subsets were isolated from just 8 patients and roughly 8 healthy donors. Across all samples, approximately 98,000,000 sorted cells were examined, and cell number per subset correlated strongly with RNA yield.

As to this clone: It has no known antigen specificity. No clone much larger than this one lies a single base away; base qualities are absent.

The High Capacity cDNA Reverse Transcription Kit was used to reverse transcribe all of the isolated RNA, meaning that expressed TCRB transcripts were what got sequenced. Naive, central memory and regulatory T cell samples underwent deep immunoSEQ sequencing, averaging about 3.57 million total reads per sample. After sorted cells were lysed in RLT buffer, RNA was extracted with DNase-treated RNeasy Micro or Mini kits, with the choice depending on cell number. To prevent cross-contamination, each cell subset was processed individually, whereas patient and healthy donor samples were processed jointly. The immunoSEQ multiplex PCR was used to amplify TCRB sequences from cDNA, yielding 87-bp fragments that span the CDR3 region. Sequencing of the amplicons was performed on the Illumina HiSeq platform. In the original analysis: Synthetic template baselines were used to correct PCR bias computationally, reads within Hamming distance 2 were collapsed, and singletons that could not be merged were discarded. By aligning reads against IMGT, V, D and J genes, CDR3 length, and insertions or deletions at six rearrangement sites were assigned. Within each subset, clonotype counts were normalized to sorted cell number, after which true diversity and Gini coefficients were computed with the tcR R package. Repertoire sharing was quantified using the overlap coefficient calculated on TCRB nucleotide sequences. Out-of-frame TCRB sequences from naive cells were analyzed as a proxy for the pre-selection repertoire. TCRdb stores this immuneACCESS table with in-frame sequences only. Part of the clones is absent; in the studies checked, under half of the shortfall reflects unresolved V genes, and no reason is known for the rest. V and J calls and clone size are those listed in that table; D and trimming were worked out from the DNA. Counted in this sample were fewer than 650,000 clones; 15% to 19% of them appeared once. The ten biggest clones cover more than 0.08% of the sample.

Trimmed from V: 4 bases; trimmed from J: 2 bases; junction bases lacking a gene match: 2. CDR1 MNHEY and CDR2 SMNVEV were looked up in the germline V gene (reference sequence). The CDR3 covers 14 residues, taking in both the cysteine and the phenylalanine. Of the read, only the CDR3 DNA is kept; its 42 bases are in frame from base 1. From each donor, a single peripheral blood sample of about 116 mL on average was drawn into heparinised tubes. A BD FACSAria II and a panel including CD45RO, CCR7, CD25, CD127, CD95 and CD27 were used to sort naive, central memory, regulatory and stem cell-like memory CD4+ T cells. Every sorted population had a purity above 95%. Right away, PBMCs were isolated by Lymphoprep density gradient centrifugation and were stained directly, with no culture step. Samples were stained and sorted in pairs, with one healthy donor and one patient per experiment, so that batch effects were minimized.

General conclusions and limits of the study: Because small numbers of individuals were included in the HLA sub-analyses, any influence of HLA type on TCRB rearrangement was left unresolved. Naive, central memory and regulatory TCRB repertoires appeared to be more alike among patients than among healthy donors. At VDJ recombination sites, type 1 diabetes patients had fewer insertions and more deleted nucleotides, which implies abnormalities in thymic rearrangement. In all four CD4+ subsets, TCRB CDR3 length was moderately but significantly shorter in type 1 diabetes patients. Because cDNA rather than genomic DNA was sequenced, highly expressing activated cells could have been over-represented, although no difference in activation and CD3 levels was found between groups. PCR may preferentially amplify shorter templates, but because patient and control samples were amplified and corrected together, any resulting skew would affect both groups equally.

The chain uses TRBV27 and TRBJ2-7, with 10 junctional bases fitting TRBD2. Material for sequencing was naive CD4+ T cells from blood. The cell subset or site label on this specimen signifies: true naive CD4+ T cells. The receptor comes from a man aged 18 to 35 in good health. CDR3 sequence: CASSSLAGPYEQYF. The nucleotide sequence reads TGTGCCAGCAGTTCACTAGCGGGACCCTACGAGCAGTACTTC.